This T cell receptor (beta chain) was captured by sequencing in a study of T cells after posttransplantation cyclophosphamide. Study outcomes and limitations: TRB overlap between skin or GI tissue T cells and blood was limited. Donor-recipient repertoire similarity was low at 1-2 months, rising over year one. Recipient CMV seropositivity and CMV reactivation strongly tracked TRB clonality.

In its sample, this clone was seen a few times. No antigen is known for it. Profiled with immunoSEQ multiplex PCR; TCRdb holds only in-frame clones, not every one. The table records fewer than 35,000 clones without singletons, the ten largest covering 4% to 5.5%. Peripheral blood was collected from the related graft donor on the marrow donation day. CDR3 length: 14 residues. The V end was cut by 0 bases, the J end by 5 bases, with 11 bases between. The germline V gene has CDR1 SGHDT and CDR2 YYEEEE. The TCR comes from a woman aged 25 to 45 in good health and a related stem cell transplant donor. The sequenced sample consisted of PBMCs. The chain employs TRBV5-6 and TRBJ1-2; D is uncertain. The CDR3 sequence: CASSLAAQTYGYTF. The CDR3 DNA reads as TGTGCCAGCAGCTTGGCAGCCCAGACTTATGGCTACACCTTC.